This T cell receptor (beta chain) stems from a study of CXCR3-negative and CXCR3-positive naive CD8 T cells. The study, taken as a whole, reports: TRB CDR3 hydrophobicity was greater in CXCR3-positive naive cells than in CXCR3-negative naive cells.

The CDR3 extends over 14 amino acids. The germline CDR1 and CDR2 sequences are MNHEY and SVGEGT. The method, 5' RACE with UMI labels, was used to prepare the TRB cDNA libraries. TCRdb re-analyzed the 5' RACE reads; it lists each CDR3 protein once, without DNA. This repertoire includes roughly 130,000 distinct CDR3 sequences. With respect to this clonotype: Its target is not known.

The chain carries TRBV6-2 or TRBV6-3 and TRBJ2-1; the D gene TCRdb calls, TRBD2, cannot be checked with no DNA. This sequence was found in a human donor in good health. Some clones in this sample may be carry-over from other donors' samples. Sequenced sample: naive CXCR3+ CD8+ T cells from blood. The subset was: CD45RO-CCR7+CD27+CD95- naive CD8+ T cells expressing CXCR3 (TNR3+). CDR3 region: CASTVAGEPNEQFF.